This is a list of T cell receptor beta chains from one sample in a study of cytomegalovirus exposure and HLA in healthy donors. This table comes from immunoSEQ multiplex PCR, and its TCRdb copy is limited to in-frame clones, with some not included. Of under 200,000 clones listed, roughly 79% are singletons. The specimen was PBMCs. Receptor source: a woman between 25 and 40 years old in good health and CMV-seropositive. The CDR3 runs from the conserved cysteine through the conserved F or W. D genes are given only for firm matches. Rows give clone size only sometimes, using once, few, many, or a class for an expanded clone.

TGTGCCAGCAGCTCCACCCGGACAGGGGGGCAGCCCCAGCATTTT | CASSSTRTGGQPQHF | TRBJ1-5 | TRBD1 | NA | TRBV7-4
TGTGCCAGCGCCCGGGACAGAGCTGAAAAACTGTTTTTT | CASARDRAEKLFF | TRBJ1-4 | TRBD1 | NA | TRBV18
TGCGCCAGCAGCCACCCGGGACTACGGCCTTCCAATGAGCAGTTCTTC | CASSHPGLRPSNEQFF | TRBJ2-1 | TRBD2 | NA | TRBV4-3
TGTGCCTGGCGGGCGGGAAGGTCGGCTTTCTTT | CAWRAGRSAFF | TRBJ1-1 | NA | NA | TRBV30
TGTGCCAGCAGTTTACAACAGGGCCCTACCTACGAGCAGTACTTC | CASSLQQGPTYEQYF | TRBJ2-7 | NA | few | TRBV27
TGCAGCGTCCGATTTTCCGGGACAGGGGGTTACAATGAGCAGTTCTTC | CSVRFSGTGGYNEQFF | TRBJ2-1 | TRBD1 | few | TRBV29-1
TGCGCCAGCAGCTCGAACACAGGGACCGGGGAGCTGTTTTTT | CASSSNTGTGELFF | TRBJ2-2 | NA | NA | TRBV5-1
TGCAGCGTTGAGTCCCCGTCCAGGGGGCGTGGCTACACCTTC | CSVESPSRGRGYTF | TRBJ1-2 | TRBD1 | NA | TRBV29-1
TGTGCCACCCTGGGGGGGGGCTCTGATCAGCCCCAGCATTTT | CATLGGGSDQPQHF | TRBJ1-5 | NA | NA | TRBV28
TGTGCCAGCAGTGTAACAGGGGGCGTTGGAAACACCATATATTTT | CASSVTGGVGNTIYF | TRBJ1-3 | TRBD1 | NA | TRBV6-1
TGCGCCAGCAGCCAAGATCAGACTAGCGGGAGATGGGATACGCAGTATTTT | CASSQDQTSGRWDTQYF | TRBJ2-3 | TRBD2 | NA | TRBV7-2
TGCGCCAGCAGCCGAGAGGACAGGGGGGATTCACCCCTCCACTTT | CASSREDRGDSPLHF | TRBJ1-6 | TRBD1 | NA | TRBV5-1
TGTGCCAGCAGCCAAGAGGCGGGAGGTTACAATGAGCAGTTCTTC | CASSQEAGGYNEQFF | TRBJ2-1 | TRBD2 | NA | TRBV14
TGTGCCAGCTCAGGGTTGGGGCACCCCAATGAGCAGTTCTTC | CASSGLGHPNEQFF | TRBJ2-1 | NA | NA | TRBV18
TGTGCCAGCAGTTACGAGGGTTCCGGTGGCTACACCTTC | CASSYEGSGGYTF | TRBJ1-2 | NA | NA | TRBV6-5
TGTGCCAGCACCCTGAGAAATGAGCAGTTCTTC | CASTLRNEQFF | TRBJ2-1 | NA | NA | TRBV28
TGTGCCAGCAGTTTACCCGGGACTAGCGGGGGGGCACGCGAGCAGTACTTC | CASSLPGTSGGAREQYF | TRBJ2-7 | TRBD2 | NA | TRBV28
TGTGCCAGCAGCGTAGTAGCGGGGTCTTCCTACGAGCAGTACTTC | CASSVVAGSSYEQYF | TRBJ2-7 | TRBD2 | NA | TRBV9
TGTGCCAGCAGTTTCCAGGGGGTAAAAGAGACCCAGTACTTC | CASSFQGVKETQYF | TRBJ2-5 | TRBD1 | NA | TRBV27